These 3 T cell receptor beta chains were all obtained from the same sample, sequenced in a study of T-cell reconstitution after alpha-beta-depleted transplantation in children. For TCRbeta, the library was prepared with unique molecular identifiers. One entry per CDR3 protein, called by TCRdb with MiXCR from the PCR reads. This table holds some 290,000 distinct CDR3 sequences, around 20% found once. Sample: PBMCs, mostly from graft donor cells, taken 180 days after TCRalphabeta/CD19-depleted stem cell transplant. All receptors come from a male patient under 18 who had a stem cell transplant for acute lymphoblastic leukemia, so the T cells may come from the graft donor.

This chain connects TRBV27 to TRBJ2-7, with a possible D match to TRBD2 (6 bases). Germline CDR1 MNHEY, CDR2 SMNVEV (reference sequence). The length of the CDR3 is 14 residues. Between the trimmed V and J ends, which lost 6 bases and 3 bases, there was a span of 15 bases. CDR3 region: CASREGSTYYEQYF. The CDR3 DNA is TGTGCCAGCAGGGAGGGGTCAACCTACTACGAGCAGTACTTC.

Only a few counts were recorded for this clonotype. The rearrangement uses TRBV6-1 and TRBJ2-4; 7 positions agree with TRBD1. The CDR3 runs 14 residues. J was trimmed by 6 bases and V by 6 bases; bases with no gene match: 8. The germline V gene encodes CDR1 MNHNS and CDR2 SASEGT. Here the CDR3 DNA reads TGTGCCAGCAGCCGTGACAGGGTAGTAAACATTCAGTACTTC. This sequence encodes CASSRDRVVNIQYF.

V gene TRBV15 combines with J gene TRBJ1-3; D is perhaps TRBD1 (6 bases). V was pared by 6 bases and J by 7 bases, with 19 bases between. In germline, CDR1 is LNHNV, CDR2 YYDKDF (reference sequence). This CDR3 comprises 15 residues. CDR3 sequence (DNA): TGTGCCACCAGAAGGGACACCACCCGAGGGAACACCATATATTTT. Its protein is CATRRDTTRGNTIYF.